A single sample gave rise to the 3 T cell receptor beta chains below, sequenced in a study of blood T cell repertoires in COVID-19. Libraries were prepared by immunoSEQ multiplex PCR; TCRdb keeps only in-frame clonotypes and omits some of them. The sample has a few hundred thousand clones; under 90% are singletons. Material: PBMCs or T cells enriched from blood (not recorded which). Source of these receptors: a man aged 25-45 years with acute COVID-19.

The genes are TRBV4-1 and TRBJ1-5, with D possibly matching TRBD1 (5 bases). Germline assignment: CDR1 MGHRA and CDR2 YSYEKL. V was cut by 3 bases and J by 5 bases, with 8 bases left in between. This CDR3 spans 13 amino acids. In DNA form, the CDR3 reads TGCGCCAGCAGCCACACCAGGGATCAGCCCCAGCATTTT. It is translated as CASSHTRDQPQHF.

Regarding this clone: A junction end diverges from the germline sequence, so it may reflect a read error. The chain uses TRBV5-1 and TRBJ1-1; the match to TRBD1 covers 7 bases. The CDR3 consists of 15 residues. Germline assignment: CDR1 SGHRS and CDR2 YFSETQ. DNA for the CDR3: TGTGCCAGCAGCTCCGAGACAGGGAAGAACACTGAAGCTTTCTTT. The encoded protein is CASSSETGKNTEAFF.

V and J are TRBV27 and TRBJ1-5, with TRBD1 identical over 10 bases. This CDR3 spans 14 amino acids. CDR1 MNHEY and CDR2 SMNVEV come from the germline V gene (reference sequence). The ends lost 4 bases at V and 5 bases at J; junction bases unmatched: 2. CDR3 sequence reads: CASSWDRGHQPQHF. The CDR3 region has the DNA TGTGCCAGCAGTTGGGACAGGGGTCATCAGCCCCAGCATTTT.